The 30 T cell receptor beta chains below were found in one sample sequenced in a study of T cells expressing NK-cell markers (dated by TCRdb to the early 2020s). The method behind the library was 5' RACE. Instrument on record: Illumina HiSeq 2000. TCRdb reprocessed the reads, so every CDR3 protein sequence counts as one entry and DNA is not shown. The sample's records list a few hundred thousand distinct CDR3 sequences. The ten largest make up around 0.4% of the sample. Source material: blood T cells: a sorted CD56 or NKG2C T cell subset, CD4+ or CD8+ T cells, or bulk PBMC T cells (not recorded which). The receptors were sampled from a man aged 18-30 years in good health. Donor details come from another sample of the same person, matched by shared clones.

The V and J genes are TRBV6-5 and TRBJ2-2; the TCRdb call, TRBD1, lacks DNA for checking. The germline V gene has CDR1 MNHEY and CDR2 SVGAGI. The CDR3 is 17 residues long. Here the CDR3 reads CASTSSPGQGNTGELFF.

The J gene is TRBJ1-1, the V gene TRBV29-1. The CDR3 is made up of 14 amino acids. CDR1 and CDR2 (germline): SQVTM, ANQGSEA. The chain's CDR3 is CSVEDSGYSSGAFF.

This chain connects TRBV7-9 to TRBJ2-1; the TRBD1 assignment by TCRdb is unverifiable without DNA. This CDR3 region has 12 residues. Per the germline V gene, CDR1 is SEHNR and CDR2 is FQNEAQ (reference sequence). CDR3 in amino acids: CASSPTGREQFF.

The genes are TRBV29-1 and TRBJ2-2; TCRdb proposes TRBD1, but this gene call is untestable without DNA. CDR1 and CDR2 (germline): SQVTM, ANQGSEA. CDR3 length: 14 residues. The chain's CDR3 is CSVGQRVANGELFF.

V usage is TRBV20-1 and J usage is TRBJ1-5; the D gene TCRdb calls, TRBD1, cannot be checked with no DNA. This CDR3 has 16 amino acids. Germline loops: CDR1 DFQATT, CDR2 SNEGSKA (reference sequence). This chain's CDR3 is CSATRAGSGSNQPQHF.

The chain recombines TRBV5-1 with TRBJ2-4; the TCRdb call, TRBD1, lacks DNA for checking. CDR3 size: 15 residues. In germline, CDR1 is SGHRS, CDR2 YFSETQ. The CDR3 spells CASSPRPGQPNIQYF. The complete variable domain, with remaining parts taken from reference TRBV5-1 and TRBJ2-4, reads KAGVTQTPRYLIKTRGQQVTLSCSPISGHRSVSWYQQTPGQGLQFLFEYFSETQRNKGNFPGRFSGRQFSNSRSEMNVSTLELGDSALYLCASSPRPGQPNIQYFGAGTRLSVL.

The CDR3 sequence: CATIGRGEAFF. The chain links TRBV6-6 to TRBJ1-1; without DNA, the TCRdb call of TRBD1 cannot be checked. In germline, CDR1 is MNHNY, CDR2 SVGAGI (reference sequence). The CDR3 runs to 11 residues.

This chain connects TRBV9 to TRBJ1-1. CDR1 is SGDLS and CDR2 is YYNGEE in the germline V gene. The CDR3 runs 14 residues. CDR3 loop: CASSVDMRNTEAFF.

The J gene is TRBJ2-2, the V gene TRBV24-1; as DNA is missing, the TRBD2 call by TCRdb cannot be tested. The CDR3 covers 19 residues. CDR1 KGHDR and CDR2 SFDVKD come from the germline V gene. This chain's CDR3 is CATSDPGGSGTSGTGELFF.

This chain uses TRBV12-3 or TRBV12-4 with TRBJ2-5; the D call from TCRdb, TRBD2, cannot be confirmed without DNA. This CDR3 spans 14 amino acids. The CDR3 spells CASTENSPQETQYF.

This chain connects TRBV29-1 to TRBJ2-1; TCRdb's D call, TRBD2, is unchecked because there is no DNA. The CDR3 runs 13 residues. Germline V gene lookup returns CDR1 SQVTM and CDR2 ANQGSEA. The CDR3 is CSVGTSIVNEQFF.

The chain couples TRBV12-3 or TRBV12-4 to TRBJ2-4. This CDR3 comprises 15 residues. The CDR3 protein is CASSRRREAKNIQYF.

The rearrangement uses TRBV25-1 and TRBJ2-1. Germline V CDR1 and CDR2: MGHDK, SYGVNS. The CDR3 length is 12 residues. CDR3 amino acids: CASSELIGEQFF.

This chain links TRBV6-1 with TRBJ1-1. Germline loops: CDR1 MNHNS, CDR2 SASEGT. The CDR3 is 13 residues long. The CDR3 protein is CASRRGTDTEAFF.

CDR3 sequence: CASSQTGGGNYEQYF. This sequence joins TRBV4-2 and TRBJ2-7; no DNA is available, so the TRBD1 call from TCRdb remains unchecked. CDR1 and CDR2 (germline): LGHNA, YNFKEQ. This CDR3 has 15 amino acids.

The chain uses TRBV12-3 or TRBV12-4 and TRBJ2-5; TCRdb outputs TRBD2, but without DNA this stays unchecked. CDR3 length: 18 residues. The CDR3 loop is CASSLADTLAGVRETQYF.

The chain has TRBV12-3 or TRBV12-4 and TRBJ1-1; without DNA, the TCRdb call of TRBD1 cannot be checked. There are 14 residues in the CDR3. CDR3 region: CASSLGQGDTEAFF.

The chain couples TRBV12-3 or TRBV12-4 to TRBJ2-7; TCRdb's D call, TRBD1, is unchecked because there is no DNA. The CDR3 length is 15 residues. The CDR3 sequence is CASSPGTGGTYEQYF.

This chain's CDR3 is CASRGIGNEQFF. The chain has TRBV12-3 or TRBV12-4 and TRBJ2-1. CDR3 length equals 12 residues.

The chain carries TRBV5-4 and TRBJ2-1; the TCRdb call, TRBD2, lacks DNA for checking. This CDR3 is built from 15 residues. Germline V gene lookup returns CDR1 SGHNT and CDR2 YYREEE (reference sequence). The CDR3 is CASSLASGPDNEQFF.

The chain joins TRBV2 to TRBJ2-3. CDR3 length: 14 residues. Germline CDR1 reads SNHLY; CDR2 reads FYNNEI. CDR3 residues: CASSAGVVTDTQYF.

The chain employs TRBV12-3 or TRBV12-4 and TRBJ2-2; TCRdb selects TRBD1, and the lack of DNA leaves this call unchecked. The CDR3 has 14 residues. The CDR3 loop is CASSLGGGAGELFF.

This rearrangement joins TRBV7-3 to TRBJ2-1; TCRdb's D gene call, TRBD2, goes unchecked for lack of DNA. Germline loops: CDR1 SGHTA, CDR2 FQGTGA. CDR3 length: 19 residues. CDR3 region: CASSSITGLAGGPQNEQFF.

The chain couples TRBV6-1 to TRBJ2-1; TCRdb selects TRBD1, and the lack of DNA leaves this call unchecked. The V gene's germline CDR1 is MNHNS and CDR2 SASEGT. This CDR3 contains 14 residues. CDR3 region: CASSAGTVYNEQFF.

CDR3 region: CASSLQGEEAEAFF. This chain links TRBV12-3 or TRBV12-4 with TRBJ1-1; TCRdb's D call of TRBD1 is untestable without DNA. The CDR3 loop spans 14 amino acids.

This chain uses TRBV4-1 with TRBJ2-1; lacking DNA, the TRBD2 call made by TCRdb goes unchecked. CDR3 length: 16 amino acids. Germline V CDR1 and CDR2: MGHRA, YSYEKL. This CDR3 is CASSQNTGGVYNEQFF.

CDR3 residues: CASSFRVGDIQYF. The chain is built from TRBV27 and TRBJ2-4; TCRdb gives TRBD1 as the D gene, but with no DNA this cannot be confirmed. Germline CDR1 and CDR2: MNHEY and SMNVEV (reference sequence). The CDR3 totals 13 residues.

V usage is TRBV5-1 and J usage is TRBJ2-5; TCRdb outputs TRBD1, but without DNA this stays unchecked. The V gene's germline CDR1 is SGHRS and CDR2 YFSETQ. This CDR3 has 16 residues. The CDR3 sequence: CASSPGTGIGQETQYF.

V and J are TRBV5-5 and TRBJ2-2. Per the germline V gene, CDR1 is SGHKS and CDR2 is YYEKEE (reference sequence). The CDR3 is 17 amino acids. The CDR3 sequence is CASSLGEGLANTGELFF.

This chain connects TRBV6-2 or TRBV6-3 to TRBJ2-5. The V gene's germline CDR1 is MNHEY and CDR2 SVGEGT. The CDR3 has 12 amino acids. The CDR3 spells CASGNGVETQYF.